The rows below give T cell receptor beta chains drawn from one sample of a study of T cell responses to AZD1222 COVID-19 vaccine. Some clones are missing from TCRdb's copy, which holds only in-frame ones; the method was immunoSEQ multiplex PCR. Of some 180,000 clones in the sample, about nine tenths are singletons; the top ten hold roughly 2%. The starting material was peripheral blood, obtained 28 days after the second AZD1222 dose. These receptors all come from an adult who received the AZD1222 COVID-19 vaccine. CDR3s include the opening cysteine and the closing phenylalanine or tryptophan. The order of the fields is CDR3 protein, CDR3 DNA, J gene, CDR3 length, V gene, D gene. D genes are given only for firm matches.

cdr3_aa: CASSTGTGHQETQYF
cdr3_nt: TGTGCCAGCAGCACCGGGACTGGCCACCAAGAGACCCAGTACTTC
j_call: TRBJ2-5
cdr3_length: 15
v_call: TRBV11-2
d_call: .

cdr3_aa: CASSLIGGSYGYTF
cdr3_nt: TGTGCCAGCAGCTTAATAGGGGGCAGTTATGGCTACACCTTC
j_call: TRBJ1-2
cdr3_length: 14
v_call: TRBV13
d_call: TRBD1

cdr3_aa: CASIRTGGTGEQYF
cdr3_nt: TGTGCCAGCATTAGGACAGGGGGCACAGGCGAGCAGTACTTC
j_call: TRBJ2-7
cdr3_length: 14
v_call: TRBV6-1
d_call: TRBD1

cdr3_aa: CASSPQGRAVYNEQFF
cdr3_nt: TGTGCCAGCAGCCCGCAAGGGAGGGCCGTGTACAATGAGCAGTTCTTC
j_call: TRBJ2-1
cdr3_length: 16
v_call: TRBV3-1/TRBV3-2
d_call: TRBD2

cdr3_aa: CASSCRVRREF
cdr3_nt: TGTGCCAGCAGCTGCCGGGTTCGGAGAGAGTTC
j_call: TRBJ2-7
cdr3_length: 11
v_call: TRBV9
d_call: .

cdr3_aa: CASRTGLAGYEQYF
cdr3_nt: TGCGCCAGCAGAACAGGACTAGCGGGCTACGAGCAGTACTTC
j_call: TRBJ2-7
cdr3_length: 14
v_call: TRBV10-2
d_call: TRBD2

cdr3_aa: CASSFTGDPLGYTF
cdr3_nt: TGCGCCAGCAGCTTTACAGGAGACCCCCTCGGCTACACCTTC
j_call: TRBJ1-2
cdr3_length: 14
v_call: TRBV5-1
d_call: .

cdr3_aa: CASSLSGATSYNSPLHF
cdr3_nt: TGTGCCAGCAGCTTGTCCGGTGCCACGTCCTATAATTCACCCCTCCACTTT
j_call: TRBJ1-6
cdr3_length: 17
v_call: TRBV7-9
d_call: .

cdr3_aa: CASSSGQKLGYTF
cdr3_nt: TGTGCCAGCAGCTCGGGACAGAAGCTTGGCTACACCTTC
j_call: TRBJ1-2
cdr3_length: 13
v_call: TRBV11-1
d_call: TRBD1

cdr3_aa: CASSHSSGSHSPLHF
cdr3_nt: TGCGCCAGCAGCCACTCCTCAGGAAGCCATTCACCCCTCCACTTT
j_call: TRBJ1-6
cdr3_length: 15
v_call: TRBV5-1
d_call: .